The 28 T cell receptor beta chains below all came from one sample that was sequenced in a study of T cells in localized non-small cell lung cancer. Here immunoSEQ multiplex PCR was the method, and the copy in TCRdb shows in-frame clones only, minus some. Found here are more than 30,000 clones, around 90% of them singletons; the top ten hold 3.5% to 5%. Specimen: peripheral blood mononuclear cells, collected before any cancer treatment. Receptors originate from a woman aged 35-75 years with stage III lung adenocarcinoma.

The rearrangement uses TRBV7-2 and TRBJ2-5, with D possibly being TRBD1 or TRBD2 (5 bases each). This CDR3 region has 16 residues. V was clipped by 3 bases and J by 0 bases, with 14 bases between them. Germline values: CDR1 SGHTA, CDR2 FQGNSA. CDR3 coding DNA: TGTGCCAGCAGCTTCGTGCAGGGAGAGTACCAAGAGACCCAGTACTTC. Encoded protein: CASSFVQGEYQETQYF.

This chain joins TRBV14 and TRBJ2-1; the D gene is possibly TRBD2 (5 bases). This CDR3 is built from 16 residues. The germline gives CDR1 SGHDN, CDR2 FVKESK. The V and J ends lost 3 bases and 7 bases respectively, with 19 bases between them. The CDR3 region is CASSHSVGPGVNEQFF. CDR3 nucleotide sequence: TGTGCCAGCAGCCATAGCGTAGGACCTGGAGTGAATGAGCAGTTCTTC. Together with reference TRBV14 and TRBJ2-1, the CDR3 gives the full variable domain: EAGVTQFPSHSVIEKGQTVTLRCDPISGHDNLYWYRRVMGKEIKFLLHFVKESKQDESGMPNNRFLAERTGGTYSTLKVQPAELEDSGVYFCASSHSVGPGVNEQFFGPGTRLTVL.

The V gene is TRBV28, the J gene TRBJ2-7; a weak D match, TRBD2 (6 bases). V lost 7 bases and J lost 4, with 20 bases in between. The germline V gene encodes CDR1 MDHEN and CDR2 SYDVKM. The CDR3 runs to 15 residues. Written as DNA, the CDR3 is TGTGCCAGCACCCCGGAGGGTGGTTCGTTTTACGAGCAGTACTTC. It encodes CASTPEGGSFYEQYF.

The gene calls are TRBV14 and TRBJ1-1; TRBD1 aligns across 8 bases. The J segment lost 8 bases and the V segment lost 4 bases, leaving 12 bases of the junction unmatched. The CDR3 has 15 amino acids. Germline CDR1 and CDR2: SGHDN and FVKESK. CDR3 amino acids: CASSPHGQGGSEAFF. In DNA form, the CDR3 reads TGTGCCAGCAGCCCCCACGGACAGGGAGGCTCCGAAGCTTTCTTT.

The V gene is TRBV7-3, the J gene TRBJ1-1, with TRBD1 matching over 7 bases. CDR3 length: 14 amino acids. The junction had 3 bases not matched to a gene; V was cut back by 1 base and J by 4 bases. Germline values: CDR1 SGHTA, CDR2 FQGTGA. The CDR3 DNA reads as TGTGCCAGCAGCTTAAGAGGGGGCGGCACTGAAGCTTTCTTT. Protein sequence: CASSLRGGGTEAFF.

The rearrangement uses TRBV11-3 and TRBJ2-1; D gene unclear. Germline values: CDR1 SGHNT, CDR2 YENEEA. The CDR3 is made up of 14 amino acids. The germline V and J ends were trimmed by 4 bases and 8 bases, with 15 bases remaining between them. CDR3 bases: TGTGCCAGCAGCTCATCACACCTTGGATATGAGCAGTTCTTC. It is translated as CASSSSHLGYEQFF. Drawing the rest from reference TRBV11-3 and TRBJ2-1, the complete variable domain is EAGVVQSPRYKIIEKKQPVAFWCNPISGHNTLYWYLQNLGQGPELLIRYENEEAVDDSQLPKDRFSAERLKGVDSTLKIQPAELGDSAVYLCASSSSHLGYEQFFGPGTRLTVL.

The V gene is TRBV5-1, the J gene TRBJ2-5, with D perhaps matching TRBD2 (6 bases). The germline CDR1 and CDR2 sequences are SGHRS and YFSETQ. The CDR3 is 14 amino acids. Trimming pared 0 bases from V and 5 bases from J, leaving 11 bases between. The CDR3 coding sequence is TGCGCCAGCAGCTTGGGGAGGGGTGAGGAGACCCAGTACTTC. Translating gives CASSLGRGEETQYF.

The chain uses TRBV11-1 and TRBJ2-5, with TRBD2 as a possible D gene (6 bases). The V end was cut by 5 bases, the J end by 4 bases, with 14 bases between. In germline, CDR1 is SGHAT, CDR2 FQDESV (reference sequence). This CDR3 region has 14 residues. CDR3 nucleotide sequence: TGTGCCAGCAGCCCCGGGACTGCCCCAGAGACCCAGTACTTC. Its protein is CASSPGTAPETQYF. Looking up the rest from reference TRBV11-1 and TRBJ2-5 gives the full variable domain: EAEVAQSPRYKITEKSQAVAFWCDPISGHATLYWYRQILGQGPELLVQFQDESVVDDSQLPKDRFSAERLKGVDSTLKIQPAELGDSAMYLCASSPGTAPETQYFGPGTRLLVL.

The chain's CDR3 is CASSHDQRQGNQPQHF. CDR3 sequence (DNA): TGTGCCAGTAGTCACGACCAGAGACAGGGGAATCAGCCCCAGCATTTT. The V gene is TRBV19, the J gene TRBJ1-5, with 8 positions matching TRBD1. CDR1 is LNHDA, CDR2 SQIVND, per germline (reference sequence). V gave up 5 bases and J gave up 4 bases; unmatched junction bases: 10. The CDR3 length is 16 residues.

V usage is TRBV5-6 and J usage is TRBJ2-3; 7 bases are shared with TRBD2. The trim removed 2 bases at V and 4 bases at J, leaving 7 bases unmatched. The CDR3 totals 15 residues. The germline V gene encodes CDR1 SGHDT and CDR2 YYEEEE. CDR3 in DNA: TGTGCCAGCAGCTTAATGGGAGGGAGCCCAGATACGCAGTATTTT. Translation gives CASSLMGGSPDTQYF.

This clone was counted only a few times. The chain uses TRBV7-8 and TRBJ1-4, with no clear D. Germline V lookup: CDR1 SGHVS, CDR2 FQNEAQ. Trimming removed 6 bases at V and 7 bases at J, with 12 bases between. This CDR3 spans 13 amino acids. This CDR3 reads CASRGTVGEKLFF. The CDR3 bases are TGTGCCAGCAGGGGAACAGTGGGTGAAAAACTGTTTTTT. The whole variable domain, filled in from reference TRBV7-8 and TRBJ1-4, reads GAGVSQSPRYKVAKRGQDVALRCDPISGHVSLFWYQQALGQGPEFLTYFQNEAQLDKSGLPSDRFFAERPEGSVSTLKIQRTQQEDSAVYLCASRGTVGEKLFFGSGTQLSVL.

The CDR3 DNA sequence: TGCGCCAGCAGCCAAGATGGTCGGCTTTTAACTCCCCTCCACTTT. Translation gives CASSQDGRLLTPLHF. The rearrangement joins TRBV4-1 to TRBJ1-6, with D uncertain. The V and J ends lost 0 bases and 13 bases respectively, with 16 bases between them. This CDR3 has 15 residues. CDR1 and CDR2 from the germline V gene are MGHRA and YSYEKL.

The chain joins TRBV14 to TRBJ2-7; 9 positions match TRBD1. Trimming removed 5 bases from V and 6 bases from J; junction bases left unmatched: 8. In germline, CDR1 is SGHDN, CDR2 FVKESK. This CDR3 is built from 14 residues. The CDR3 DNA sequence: TGTGCCAGCAGCTTAGGACAGGGGTTTGCCGAGCAGTACTTC. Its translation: CASSLGQGFAEQYF.

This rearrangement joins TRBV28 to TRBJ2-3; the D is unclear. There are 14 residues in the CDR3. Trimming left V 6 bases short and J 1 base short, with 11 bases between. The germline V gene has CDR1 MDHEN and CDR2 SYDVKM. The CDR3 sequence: CASSFLAGTDTQYF. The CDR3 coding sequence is TGTGCCAGCAGCTTTTTGGCCGGCACAGATACGCAGTATTTT. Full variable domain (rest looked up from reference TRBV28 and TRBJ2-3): DVKVTQSSRYLVKRTGEKVFLECVQDMDHENMFWYRQDPGLGLRLIYFSYDVKMKEKGDIPEGYSVSREKKERFSLILESASTNQTSMYLCASSFLAGTDTQYFGPGTRLTVL.

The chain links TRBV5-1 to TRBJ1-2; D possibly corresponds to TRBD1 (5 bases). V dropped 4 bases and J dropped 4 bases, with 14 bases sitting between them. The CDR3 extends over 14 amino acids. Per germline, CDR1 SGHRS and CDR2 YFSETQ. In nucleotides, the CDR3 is TGCGCCAGCAGCCCAGAGCAGGGCTCCTATGGCTACACCTTC. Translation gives CASSPEQGSYGYTF.

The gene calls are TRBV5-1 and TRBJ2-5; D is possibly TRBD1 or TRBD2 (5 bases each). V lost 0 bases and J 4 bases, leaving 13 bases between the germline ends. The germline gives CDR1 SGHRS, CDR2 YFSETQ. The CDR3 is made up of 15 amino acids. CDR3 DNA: TGCGCCAGCAGCTTGGTCGGAGACAGCGGAGAGACCCAGTACTTC. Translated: CASSLVGDSGETQYF.

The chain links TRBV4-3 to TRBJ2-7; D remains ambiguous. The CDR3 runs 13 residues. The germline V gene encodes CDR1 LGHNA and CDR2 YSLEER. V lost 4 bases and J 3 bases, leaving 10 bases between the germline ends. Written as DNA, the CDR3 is TGCGCCAGCAGCCCACTCTGGGGCTACGAGCAGTACTTC. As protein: CASSPLWGYEQYF.

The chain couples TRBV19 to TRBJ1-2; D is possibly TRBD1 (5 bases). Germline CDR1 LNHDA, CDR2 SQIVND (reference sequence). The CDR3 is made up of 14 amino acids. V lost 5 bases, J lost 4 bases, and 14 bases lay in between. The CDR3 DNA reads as TGTGCCAGTAGTCCCCGGGACGGACCCTATGGCTACACCTTC. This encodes CASSPRDGPYGYTF.

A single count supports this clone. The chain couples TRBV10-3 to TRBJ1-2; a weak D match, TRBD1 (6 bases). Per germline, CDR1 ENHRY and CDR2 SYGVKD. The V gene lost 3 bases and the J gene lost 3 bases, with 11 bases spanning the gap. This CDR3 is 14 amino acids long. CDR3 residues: CAISEDRLDYGYTF. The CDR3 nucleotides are TGTGCCATCAGTGAAGACAGGTTGGACTATGGCTACACCTTC.

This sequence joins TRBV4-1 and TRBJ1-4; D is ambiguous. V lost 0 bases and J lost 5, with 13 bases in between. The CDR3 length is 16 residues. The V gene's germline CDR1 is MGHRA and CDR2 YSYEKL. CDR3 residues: CASSQEGFSGNEKLFF. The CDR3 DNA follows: TGCGCCAGCAGCCAAGAAGGGTTTAGTGGAAATGAAAAACTGTTTTTT.

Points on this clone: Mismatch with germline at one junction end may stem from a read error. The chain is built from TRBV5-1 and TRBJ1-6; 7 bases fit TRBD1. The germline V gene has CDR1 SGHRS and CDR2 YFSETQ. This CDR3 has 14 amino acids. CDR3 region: CASSVQTGNSPLHF. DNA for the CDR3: TGTGCCAGCAGCGTGCAGACAGGGAATTCACCCCTCCACTTT.

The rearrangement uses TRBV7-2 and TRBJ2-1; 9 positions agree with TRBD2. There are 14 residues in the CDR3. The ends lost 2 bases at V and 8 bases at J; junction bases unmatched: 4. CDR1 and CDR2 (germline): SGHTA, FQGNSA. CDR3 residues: CASSLWREGHEQFF. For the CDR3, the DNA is TGTGCCAGCAGCTTATGGCGGGAGGGCCATGAGCAGTTCTTC.

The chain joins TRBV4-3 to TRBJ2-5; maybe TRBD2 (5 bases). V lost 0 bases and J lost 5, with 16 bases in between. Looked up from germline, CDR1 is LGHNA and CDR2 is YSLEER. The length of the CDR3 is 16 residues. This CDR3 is CASSQDLRGQVETQYF. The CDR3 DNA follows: TGCGCCAGCAGCCAAGATTTACGAGGGCAGGTGGAGACCCAGTACTTC.

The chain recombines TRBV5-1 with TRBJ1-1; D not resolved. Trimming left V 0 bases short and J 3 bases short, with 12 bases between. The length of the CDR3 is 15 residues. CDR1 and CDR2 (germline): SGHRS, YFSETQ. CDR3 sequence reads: CASSLAGSGDTEAFF. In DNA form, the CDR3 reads TGCGCCAGCAGCTTGGCGGGGAGCGGGGACACTGAAGCTTTCTTT.

CDR3 in DNA: TGTGCCAGCAGCTTGAGATCTAGCGGGCGCCCCACCGGGGAGCTGTTTTTT. It specifies CASSLRSSGRPTGELFF. The chain employs TRBV5-8 and TRBJ2-2; TRBD2 matches at 8 bases. Trimming cost V 1 base and J 4 bases; bases outside gene matches: 9. The germline gives CDR1 SGHTS, CDR2 YDEGEE. The CDR3 is 17 amino acids.

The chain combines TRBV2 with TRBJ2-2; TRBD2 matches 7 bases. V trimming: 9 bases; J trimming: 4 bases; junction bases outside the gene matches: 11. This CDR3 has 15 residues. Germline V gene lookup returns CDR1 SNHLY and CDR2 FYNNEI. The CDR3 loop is CASQRTRELTGELFF. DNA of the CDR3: TGTGCCAGTCAGAGGACGCGGGAGCTCACCGGGGAGCTGTTTTTT.

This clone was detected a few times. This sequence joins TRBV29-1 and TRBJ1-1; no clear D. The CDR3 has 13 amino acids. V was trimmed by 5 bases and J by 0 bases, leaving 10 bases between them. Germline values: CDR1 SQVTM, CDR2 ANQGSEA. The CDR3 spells CSVIKGLNTEAFF. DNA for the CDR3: TGCAGCGTTATTAAGGGTTTGAACACTGAAGCTTTCTTT.

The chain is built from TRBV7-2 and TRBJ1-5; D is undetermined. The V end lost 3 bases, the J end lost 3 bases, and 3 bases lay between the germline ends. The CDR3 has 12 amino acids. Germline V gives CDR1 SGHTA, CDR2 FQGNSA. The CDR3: CASSFYNQPQHF. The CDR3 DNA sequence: TGTGCCAGCAGCTTTTACAATCAGCCCCAGCATTTT. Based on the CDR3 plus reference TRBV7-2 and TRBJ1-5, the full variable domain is GAGVSQSPSNKVTEKGKDVELRCDPISGHTALYWYRQSLGQGLEFLIYFQGNSAPDKSGLPSDRFSAERTGGSVSTLTIQRTQQEDSAVYLCASSFYNQPQHFGDGTRLSIL.